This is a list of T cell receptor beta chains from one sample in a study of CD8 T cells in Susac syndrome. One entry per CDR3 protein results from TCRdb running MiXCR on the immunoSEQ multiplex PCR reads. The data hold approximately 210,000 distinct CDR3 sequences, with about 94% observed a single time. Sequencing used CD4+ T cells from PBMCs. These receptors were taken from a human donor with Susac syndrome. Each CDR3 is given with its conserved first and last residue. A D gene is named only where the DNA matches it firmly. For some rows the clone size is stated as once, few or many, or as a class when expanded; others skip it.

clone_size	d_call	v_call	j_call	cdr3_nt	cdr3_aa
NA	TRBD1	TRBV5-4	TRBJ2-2	TGTGCCAGCAGCTTGGGACAGGGGGGGAACACCGGGGAGCTGTTTTTT	CASSLGQGGNTGELFF
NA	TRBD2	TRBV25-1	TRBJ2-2	TGTGCCAGCAGTGAATATAGTCTCGGGAGGGTCCGGACCGGGGAGCTGTTTTTT	CASSEYSLGRVRTGELFF
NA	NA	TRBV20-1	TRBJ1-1	TGCAGTGCCTTAATGCGACAAACTGAAGCTTTCTTT	CSALMRQTEAFF
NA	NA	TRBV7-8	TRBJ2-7	TGTGCCAGCAGCTTAGCTTCCGGGAATGCCTACGAGCAGTACTTC	CASSLASGNAYEQYF
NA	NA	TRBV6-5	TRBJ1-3	TGTGCCAGCAGTTATGCCGGGTGGTCCTCTGGAAACACCATATATTTT	CASSYAGWSSGNTIYF
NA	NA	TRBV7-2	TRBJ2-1	TGTGCCAGCAGCTTAATTCGAGGAAATGAGCAGTTCTTC	CASSLIRGNEQFF
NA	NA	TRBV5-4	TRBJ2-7	TGTGCCAGCAGCTCGGGCTTGGGTCGCATCCCCTACGAGCAGTACTTC	CASSSGLGRIPYEQYF
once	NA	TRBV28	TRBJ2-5	TGTGCCAGCAGTTTACCGCCTACGAAGACCCAGTACTTC	CASSLPPTKTQYF
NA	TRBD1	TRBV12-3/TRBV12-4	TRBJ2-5	TGTGCCAGCAGTCATGGACCGGGACAGGGCCAAGAGACCCAGTACTTC	CASSHGPGQGQETQYF
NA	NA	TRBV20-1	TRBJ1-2	TGCAGTGCTAGAAATCAGGGCCAGGGCGGCTACACCTTC	CSARNQGQGGYTF
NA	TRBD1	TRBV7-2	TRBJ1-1	TGTGCCAGCAGCACTTACTCCGGGACAGGGAACACTGAAGCTTTCTTT	CASSTYSGTGNTEAFF
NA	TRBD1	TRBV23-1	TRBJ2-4	TGCGCCAGCAGTCCCTCGGACAGGACCGTAGCCAAAAACATTCAGTACTTC	CASSPSDRTVAKNIQYF
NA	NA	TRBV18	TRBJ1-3	TGTGCCAGCTCACCAAACAGCAGGGGTGGAAGTAACACCATATATTTT	CASSPNSRGGSNTIYF
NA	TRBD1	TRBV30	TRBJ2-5	TGTGCCTGGAGTGTTGCAGGGGGCGAGACCCAGTACTTC	CAWSVAGGETQYF
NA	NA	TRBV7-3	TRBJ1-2	TGTGCCAGCAGCTATACCCCCGGGTGGACCTATGGCTACACCTTC	CASSYTPGWTYGYTF
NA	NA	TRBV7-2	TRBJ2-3	TGTGCCAGCAGCTTAGCGCCAGCTAATACAGATACGCAGTATTTT	CASSLAPANTDTQYF
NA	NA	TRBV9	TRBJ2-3	TGTGCCAGCAGCGTAGGAGGACGGGAAGATACGCAGTATTTT	CASSVGGREDTQYF
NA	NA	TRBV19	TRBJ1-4	TGTGCCAGCTCGCCGGGACTCCGAAGTGAAAAACTGTTTTTT	CASSPGLRSEKLFF
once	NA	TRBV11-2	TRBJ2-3	TGTGCCAGCAGTAACACAGATACGCAGTATTTT	CASSNTDTQYF
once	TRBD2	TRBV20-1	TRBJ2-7	TGCAGTGCTAGTCCCGTCACGGGGGGGACCCCTGGGGAGCAGTACTTC	CSASPVTGGTPGEQYF
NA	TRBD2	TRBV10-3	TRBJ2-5	TGTGCCGCCGGGACTAGTGGACAAGAGACCCAGTACTTC	CAAGTSGQETQYF
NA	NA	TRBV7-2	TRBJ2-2	TGTGCCAGCAGTTTTGGGGGCGCACTCGCCGGGGAGCTGTTTTTT	CASSFGGALAGELFF
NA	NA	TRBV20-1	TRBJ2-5	TGCAGTGCCCTTGCAGGGGTAGAGACCCAGTACTTC	CSALAGVETQYF
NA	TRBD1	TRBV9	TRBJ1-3	TGTGCCAGCAGCGTGACCCCGGGACAGGGCCAAGGAAACACCATATATTTT	CASSVTPGQGQGNTIYF
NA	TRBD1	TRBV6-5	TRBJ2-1	TGTGCCAGCACCACCAAGACAGGGGTACATGAGCAGTTCTTC	CASTTKTGVHEQFF
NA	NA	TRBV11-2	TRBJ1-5	TGTGCCAGCAGCTCTCCTAATCAGCCCCAGCATTTT	CASSSPNQPQHF
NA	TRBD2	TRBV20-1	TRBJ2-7	TGCAGTGGGCGACTAGCGGGGCCCTACGAGCAGTACTTC	CSGRLAGPYEQYF
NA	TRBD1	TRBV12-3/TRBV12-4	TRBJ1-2	TGTGCCAGCACCGAGGGGGCGTATGGCTACACCTTC	CASTEGAYGYTF
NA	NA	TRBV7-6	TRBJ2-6	TGTGCCAGCAGCCCTGGGACGGTCTCTGGGGCCAACGTCCTGACTTTC	CASSPGTVSGANVLTF
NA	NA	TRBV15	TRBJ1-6	TGTGCCACCAGCAGAGGGGAACTCAGGAGGCATAATTCACCCCTCCACTTT	CATSRGELRRHNSPLHF
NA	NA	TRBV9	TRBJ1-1	TGTGCCAGCAGCCCAACCCTCATGGGGCTCGGGGGAGGCACTGAAGCTTTCTTT	CASSPTLMGLGGGTEAFF
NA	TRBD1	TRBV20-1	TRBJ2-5	TGCAGTGCCCAACCCCCGGGACAGCTAAAGATCGAGACCCAGTACTTC	CSAQPPGQLKIETQYF
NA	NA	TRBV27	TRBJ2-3	TGTGCCAGCTACACTGGGAGGCAGTATTTT	CASYTGRQYF
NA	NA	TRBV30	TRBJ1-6	TGTGCCTGGAGGCTGACAGTTAGCTCCTATAATTCACCCCTCCACTTT	CAWRLTVSSYNSPLHF